These T cell receptor beta chains were read from a single sample in a study of PD-L1 blockade in urothelial cancer. Produced via immunoSEQ multiplex PCR; TCRdb's table is partial and in-frame only. Here the sample spans about 45,000 clones, roughly 85% being singletons. The source material was PBMCs, sampled around atezolizumab (anti-PD-L1) treatment. The receptors stem from a man aged 60-69 years with urothelial cancer. CDR3s include the opening cysteine and the closing phenylalanine or tryptophan.

V: TRBV6-1
J: TRBJ2-5
CDR3: CASSEGWGWETQYF

V: TRBV28
J: TRBJ2-3
CDR3: CASKTGGLVDTQYF

V: TRBV5-1
J: TRBJ1-2
CDR3: CASSLGDSGTNYGYTF

V: TRBV9
J: TRBJ1-5
CDR3: CASSVGGSNQPQHF

V: TRBV4-1
J: TRBJ1-4
CDR3: CASSQNNRGANEKLFF

V: TRBV2
J: TRBJ2-2
CDR3: CASSEPGPGLAGDFLGGELFF

V: TRBV7-9
J: TRBJ1-2
CDR3: CASSSPRQSYGYTF

V: TRBV6-5
J: TRBJ1-2
CDR3: CASSYSTEGGYGYTF

V: TRBV6-5
J: TRBJ2-5
CDR3: CASSYSDMRTQYF

V: TRBV28
J: TRBJ2-1
CDR3: CATRPTGDTRIPHYNEQFF

V: TRBV9
J: TRBJ2-5
CDR3: CASSVAVPGVAGEETQYF

V: TRBV6-5
J: TRBJ1-4
CDR3: CASSYEGTTNEKLFF

V: TRBV5-1
J: TRBJ1-1
CDR3: CASSLPDSEAFF

V: TRBV19
J: TRBJ1-5
CDR3: CASSYLPDSDQPQHF

V: TRBV4-1
J: TRBJ2-5
CDR3: CASSPGGRVIQETQYF

V: TRBV7-9
J: TRBJ1-3
CDR3: CASSPRTAGSGNTIYF

V: TRBV7-9
J: TRBJ2-5
CDR3: CASSSTTGVLETQYF

V: TRBV28
J: TRBJ2-3
CDR3: CASSLQARDTQYF

V: TRBV5-1
J: TRBJ2-1
CDR3: CASSLDRVVDEQFF

V: TRBV7-3
J: TRBJ2-1
CDR3: CASSLSQNNEQFF

V: TRBV6-1
J: TRBJ1-2
CDR3: CASSMRDSRNYGYTF

V: TRBV15
J: TRBJ2-3
CDR3: CATSRADRAVTDTQYF

V: TRBV6-1
J: TRBJ1-2
CDR3: CASNHRDNYGYTF